This T cell receptor beta chain is from a study of shared clonotypes between healthy human individuals. Study observations and caveats: Only a few donors were included, so the genetic and exposure-history diversity represented was limited.

On this clone: What it binds is not known.

Germline V gene lookup returns CDR1 MNHEY and CDR2 SVGAGI. Losses at the gene ends were 3 bases for V and 8 bases for J; bases not matched to a gene: 6. This CDR3 has 13 residues. In the original processing: Without quality scores, immunoSEQ junctional reads could not be filtered like full-length reads. Clones were sequenced by immunoSEQ multiplex PCR, and TCRdb holds only the in-frame ones, with some missing. D and trimming come from the DNA, and the V and J calls and clone size come from that table. Among some 500,000 clones, less than 96% were seen once, and the ten largest hold 0.05% to 0.07%. Sequenced input: naive CD4+ T cells sorted from blood. Documented subset: CD45RA+ positively selected. The V call is TRBV6-5, the J call TRBJ1-2; 7 positions match TRBD1. The TCR was taken from a woman aged 25-40 years in good health. The CDR3, as DNA: TGTGCCAGCAGTTATAGCCGAGGGGGCGGCTACACCTTC. This gives the protein CASSYSRGGGYTF.